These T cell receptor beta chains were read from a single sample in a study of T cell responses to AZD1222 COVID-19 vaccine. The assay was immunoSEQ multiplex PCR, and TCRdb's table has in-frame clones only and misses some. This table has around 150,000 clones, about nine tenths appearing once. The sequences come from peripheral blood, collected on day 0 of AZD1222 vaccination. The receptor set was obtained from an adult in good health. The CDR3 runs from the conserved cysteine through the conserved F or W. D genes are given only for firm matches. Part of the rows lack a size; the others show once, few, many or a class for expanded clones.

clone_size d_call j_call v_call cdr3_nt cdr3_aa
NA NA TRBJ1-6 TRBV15 TGTGCCACCAGCAGAGATCACAGAAGCTCCTATAATTCACCCCTCCACTTT CATSRDHRSSYNSPLHF
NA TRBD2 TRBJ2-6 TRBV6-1 TGTGCCAGCAGTGTTTTAGCGGGAGGCGCTTCTGGGGCCAACGTCCTGACTTTC CASSVLAGGASGANVLTF
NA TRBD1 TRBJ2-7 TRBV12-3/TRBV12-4 TGTGCCAGCACCTTGGGACAGTCCTACGAGCAGTACTTC CASTLGQSYEQYF
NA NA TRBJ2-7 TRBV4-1 TGCGCCAGCAGCCAAGATTTTACACCTTACTACGAGCAGTACTTC CASSQDFTPYYEQYF
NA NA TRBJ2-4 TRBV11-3 TGTGCCAGCAGCTTAGGACATCAAGTAGAAAACATTCAGTACTTC CASSLGHQVENIQYF
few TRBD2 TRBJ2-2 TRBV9 TGTGCCAGCAGCCCTAGCGGGGGGGCGGCCGGGGAGCTGTTTTTT CASSPSGGAAGELFF
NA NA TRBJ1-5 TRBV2 TGTGCCAGCAGGGCTGGGGGGGCTTATCAGCCCCAGCATTTT CASRAGGAYQPQHF
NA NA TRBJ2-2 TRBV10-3 TGTGCCATCAGAGCCGGGACCGGGAAGCTGTTTTTT CAIRAGTGKLFF
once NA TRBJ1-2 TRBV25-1 TGTGCCAGCAGTGACGGAGGAACAGGGCGCTATGGCTACACCTTC CASSDGGTGRYGYTF
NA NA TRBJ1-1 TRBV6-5 TGTGCCAGCAGTTATTCGGGAGGCACTGAAGCTTTCTTT CASSYSGGTEAFF
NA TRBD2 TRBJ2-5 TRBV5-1 TGCGCCAGCAGCTTGGCCGGGGGGAGCCCGACCCAGTACTTC CASSLAGGSPTQYF
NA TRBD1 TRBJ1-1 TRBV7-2 TGTGCCAGCAGCTCTTCAGGGGGCTCCCACACTGAAGCTTTCTTT CASSSSGGSHTEAFF
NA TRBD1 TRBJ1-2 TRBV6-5 TGTGCCAGCAGTAAGGACAGGGGACGTGGCTATGGCTACACCTTC CASSKDRGRGYGYTF
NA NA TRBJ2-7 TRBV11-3 TGTGCCAGCAGCTCAGGCGGTGGAGAGCAGTACTTC CASSSGGGEQYF
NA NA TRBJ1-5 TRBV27 TGTGCCAGCAGCCCTACAGGATCCCTAAATCAGCCCCAGCATTTT CASSPTGSLNQPQHF
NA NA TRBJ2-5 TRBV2 TGTGCCAGCAGGATTGGGGAGACCCAGTACTTC CASRIGETQYF
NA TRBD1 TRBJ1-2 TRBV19 TGTGCCAGTAATCCTGGACAGGTCAACTATGGCTACACCTTC CASNPGQVNYGYTF
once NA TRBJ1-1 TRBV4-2 TGTGCCAGCAGCCAAGCGGGACACACGAACACTGAAGCTTTCTTT CASSQAGHTNTEAFF
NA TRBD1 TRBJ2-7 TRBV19 TGTGCCAGTAGCAGTGGGACAGGGAATAAGTACGAGCAGTACTTC CASSSGTGNKYEQYF
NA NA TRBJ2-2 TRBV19 TGTGCCAGGAAAACAGGGCTCGCGAACACCGGGGAGCTGTTTTTT CARKTGLANTGELFF
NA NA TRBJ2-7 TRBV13 TGTGCCAGCAGCCCCCTGCCGGGAGCAAGGGGGGAGCAGTACTTC CASSPLPGARGEQYF
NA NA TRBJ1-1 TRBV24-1 TGTGCCACCAGTGATTCGACCCTGGGAGATCTGAACACTGAAGCTTTCTTT CATSDSTLGDLNTEAFF
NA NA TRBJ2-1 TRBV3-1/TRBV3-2 TGTGCCAGCAGCCAAGATTTGCGGACGGTCTCCTACAATGAGCAGTTCTTC CASSQDLRTVSYNEQFF
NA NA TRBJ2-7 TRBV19 TGTGCCAGTAGTATCGAGGGGGGCTACGAGCAGTACTTC CASSIEGGYEQYF
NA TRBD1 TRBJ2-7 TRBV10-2 TGCGCCAGCAGTGAGCCGATCGACCGGACAGGGCGCTCCTACGAGCAGTACTTC CASSEPIDRTGRSYEQYF
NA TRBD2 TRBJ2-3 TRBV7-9 TGTGCCAGCAGCTTGACTAGCGGAGGGGGCACAGATACGCAGTATTTT CASSLTSGGGTDTQYF
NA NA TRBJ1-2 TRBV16 TGTGCCAGCAGAATGATACGAGGTGTTGATGGCTACACCTTC CASRMIRGVDGYTF
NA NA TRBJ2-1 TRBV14 TGTGCCAGCAGCCAAGATCCGGCTTCATGGCAGTTCTTC CASSQDPASWQFF
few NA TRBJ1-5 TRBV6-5 TGTGCCAGCAGTTCCCGCGCTCCGTATAGCAATCAGCCCCAGCATTTT CASSSRAPYSNQPQHF
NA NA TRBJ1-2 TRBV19 TGTGCCAGTAGTATACAAGACAGCCTCCTTGCCTATGGCTACACCTTC CASSIQDSLLAYGYTF
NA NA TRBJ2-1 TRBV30 TGTGCCTGGAGTGTAGGGGGACTTTACAATGAGCAGTTCTTC CAWSVGGLYNEQFF
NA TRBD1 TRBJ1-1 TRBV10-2 TGCGCCAGCAGTGATAGAGGACAGGGGAACACTGAAGCTTTCTTT CASSDRGQGNTEAFF
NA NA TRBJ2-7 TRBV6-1 TGTGCCAGCAGTGAAGCGCGATGGGTAGGGACCACATCCTACGAGCAGTACTTC CASSEARWVGTTSYEQYF
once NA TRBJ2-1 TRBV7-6 TGTGCCAGCAGCTTAGCCTATAAGGGAAATGAGCAGTTCTTC CASSLAYKGNEQFF
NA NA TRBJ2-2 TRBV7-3 TGTGCCAGCAGCCGGGACTTGCGGAACACCGGGGAGCTGTTTTTT CASSRDLRNTGELFF
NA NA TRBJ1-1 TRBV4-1 TGCGCCAGCAGCCAAGTCCAGGGCCGCGAAGCTTTCTTT CASSQVQGREAFF
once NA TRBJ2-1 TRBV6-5 TGTGCCAGCAGCGCCCTTAGCTCCTACAATGAGCAGTTCTTC CASSALSSYNEQFF
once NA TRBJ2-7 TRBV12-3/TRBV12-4 TGTGCCAGCGGCCCCCTAGCTTCCTACGAGCAGTACTTC CASGPLASYEQYF
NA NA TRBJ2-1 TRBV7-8 TGTGCCAGCAGCATCCTCGAGGACAGCTCCTACAATGAGCAGTTCTTC CASSILEDSSYNEQFF
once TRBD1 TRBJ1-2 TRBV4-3 TGCGCCAGCAGACAGGGGCCTACGTATGGCTACACCTTC CASRQGPTYGYTF
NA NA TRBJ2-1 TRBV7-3 TGTGCCAGCAGCTCCCCCGACTGGTACAATGAGCAGTTCTTC CASSSPDWYNEQFF
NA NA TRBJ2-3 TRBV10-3 TGTGCCAGCGGAATGGGGAGTGGCGGTCGGGATACGCAGTATTTT CASGMGSGGRDTQYF